Detailed here is one T cell receptor beta chain. These data belong to a study of T cell changes during pregnancy in multiple sclerosis. Generated by immunoSEQ multiplex PCR, the TCRdb table keeps only in-frame clones and is missing some. The sample yields 50,000 to 55,000 clones, around 90% seen once. The specimen was CD4+ T cells from peripheral blood mononuclear cells, collected after pregnancy. The clonotype comes from a female donor with multiple sclerosis, enrolled in a pregnancy study.

The CDR3 is CASAGQAGHQPQHF. DNA of the CDR3: TGTGCCAGTGCCGGACAGGCCGGGCATCAGCCCCAGCATTTT. This chain joins TRBV19 and TRBJ1-5, with 7 positions matching TRBD1. The CDR3 consists of 14 residues. CDR1 and CDR2 (germline): LNHDA, SQIVND (reference sequence). The J segment lost 5 bases and the V segment lost 8 bases, leaving 9 bases of the junction unmatched.